This TCR beta chain was sequenced in a study of Ad26.COV2.S vaccination and SARS-CoV-2 variants (dated by TCRdb to the early 2020s). Looking at the study overall: Donors in the vaccine arm were drawn from COV1001, a phase I-IIa trial of Ad26.COV2.S in healthy adults that was multicentre, randomized, double-blind and placebo-controlled. Ad26.COV2.S was given intramuscularly at 5x10^10 or 1x10^11 viral particles, as a single shot or as two shots 56 days apart. TCRbeta repertoire sequencing was used to assess the specificity and breadth of SARS-CoV-2-reactive T cell receptors after Ad26.COV2.S vaccination. The TCR-sequenced set comprised approximately 32 samples: some 20 Ad26.COV2.S vaccine recipients, 5 placebo recipients and 8 SARS-CoV-2 convalescent individuals. Trial participants were randomized into five groups of five, in which low-dose or high-dose Ad26.COV2.S was given once or twice, or placebo was given on both occasions. Investigators did not know the trial group allocation while performing experiments and assessing outcomes. General study outcomes and caveats: The authors noted that the TCR breadth and depth analyses may have underestimated total T cell responses. Non-spike TCR breadth was comparable between vaccine and placebo recipients, consistent with the vaccine containing only spike. Spike-specific TCR breadth was higher in Ad26.COV2.S recipients than in placebo recipients (P = 0.0014). The study lacked the statistical power to compare responses across vaccine doses or regimens. After vaccination, spike-specific CD8+ and CD4+ T cell responses were reported to show substantial breadth.

The treatment or condition label for this specimen denotes: some 19 received Ad26.COV2.S at low or high dose, single or two shots; about 5 received placebo; per-sample allocation not given. Repertoires of vaccine and placebo recipients were sequenced from samples taken on day 63 after the first injection. Between 29 July and 7 August 2020, Cohort 1b enrolled 25 adults aged 18-55 years at one site in Boston, USA. As a vaccine, Ad26.COV2.S was a replication-incompetent adenovirus type 26 vector that expressed a prefusion-stabilized SARS-CoV-2 spike protein derived from the original Wuhan strain. The germline V gene gives CDR1 as SGHDT and CDR2 as YYEEEE. Reading from cysteine to phenylalanine, the CDR3 counts 14 amino acids. The DNA shown is the 42-base CDR3, in frame from base 1. At the junction V is shortened by 1 base and J by 2 bases, with 10 bases in between. The table lists this clone with many counts. Its antigen is still unknown. It has no much larger one-base neighbor in the sample; base qualities were not kept.

TCRbeta CDR3 regions were sequenced with the immunoSEQ Assay. After extraction, genomic DNA underwent amplification by bias-controlled multiplex PCR, followed by high-throughput sequencing. The authors' analysis ran thus. To quantify the absolute abundance of every unique TCRbeta CDR3 region, sequences were collapsed and filtered. T cell fraction was estimated by normalization of TCRbeta template counts to usable DNA, with usable DNA being measured through amplification of reference genes present in all nucleated cells. Repertoire TCRs were annotated as SARS-CoV-2-specific when V gene, CDR3 amino acid sequence and J gene were exactly matched to a known reactive TCR set. MIRA supplied the reference SARS-CoV-2 TCR set, which was filtered for enrichment in COVID-19-positive ImmuneCODE repertoires so that public or cross-reactive TCRs were removed. Drawing on the MIRA antigens, annotated TCRs were analysed further at the level of specific ORF or position within ORF. Depth was the summed frequency of annotated unique rearrangements, while breadth was defined as annotated unique rearrangements over total unique productive rearrangements. Two-sided Wilcoxon rank-sum tests were applied when comparing TCR breadth between groups. TCRdb mirrors the immuneACCESS table, restricted to in-frame sequences. Some clones are absent from its copies; in checked studies, under half trace to an unresolved V gene, and the reason for the others is unknown. V and J calls plus clone size are reproduced from that table; the DNA served to infer D and trimming. Across this sample there are hundreds of thousands of clones, with approximately 83% seen only once. Roughly 7.4% of the sample is taken by the ten largest.

Sequencing used peripheral blood, obtained in a trial of Ad26.COV2.S vaccine versus placebo. The chain joins TRBV5-6 to TRBJ2-7, with a weak D call of TRBD2 (5 bases match). This receptor was obtained from a person aged 18-60 years who received the Ad26.COV2.S COVID-19 vaccine or a placebo. The CDR3 reads CASSLFGETYEQYF. The nucleotide sequence reads as follows: TGTGCCAGCAGCTTGTTCGGGGAAACCTACGAGCAGTACTTC.